This entry concerns a single T cell receptor beta chain. This sample is drawn from a study of technical replicates of blood from a handful of donors. TCRdb's copy holds only in-frame clones and misses some; the assay was immunoSEQ multiplex PCR. The profile shows about 54,000 clones, 94% of them singletons. The CDR3 runs to 15 residues. Germline CDR1 and CDR2: SGHRS and YFSETQ. After removal of 0 bases from V and 3 bases from J, the junction contained 3 bases not matched to a gene. The TCR sequence derives from a human donor in good health. The sequencing sample was made of T cells isolated from PBMCs. The chain links TRBV5-1 to TRBJ2-1; TRBD1 agrees at 7 bases. CDR3 nucleotide sequence: TGCGCCAGCAGCTTGGGGGACAGAAACTACAATGAGCAGTTCTTC. It yields the protein CASSLGDRNYNEQFF.